A selection of T cell receptor beta chains follows, all from one sample in a study of shared clonotypes between healthy human individuals. Method: immunoSEQ multiplex PCR; TCRdb's copy keeps in-frame clones and lacks some. The sample has about a million clones, around 77% seen once. The specimen sequenced was memory CD4+ T cells from PBMCs. The receptors derive from a man in his late teens or twenties in good health. Some clones in this sample may be carry-over from other donors' samples. Each CDR3 is given with its conserved first and last residue.

v_gene	j_gene	CDR3aa
TRBV28	TRBJ2-7	CASSFRTGRLAGTNEQYF
TRBV27	TRBJ2-7	CASSPGRGTGEEQYF
TRBV5-1	TRBJ2-5	CASSLAGDRETQYF
TRBV2	TRBJ2-7	CASSPDRVGEQYF
TRBV6-6	TRBJ1-5	CASSSTGQGGNQPQHF
TRBV29-1	TRBJ1-1	CSVWTVRNTEAFF
TRBV28	TRBJ1-3	CASRLRTGAGNTIYF
TRBV29-1	TRBJ2-1	CSVEGIRQGNHEQFF
TRBV9	TRBJ2-5	CASSVAGIQETQYF
TRBV2	TRBJ1-3	CASEGPGNTIYF
TRBV7-8	TRBJ1-2	CASSSAWSGGYTF